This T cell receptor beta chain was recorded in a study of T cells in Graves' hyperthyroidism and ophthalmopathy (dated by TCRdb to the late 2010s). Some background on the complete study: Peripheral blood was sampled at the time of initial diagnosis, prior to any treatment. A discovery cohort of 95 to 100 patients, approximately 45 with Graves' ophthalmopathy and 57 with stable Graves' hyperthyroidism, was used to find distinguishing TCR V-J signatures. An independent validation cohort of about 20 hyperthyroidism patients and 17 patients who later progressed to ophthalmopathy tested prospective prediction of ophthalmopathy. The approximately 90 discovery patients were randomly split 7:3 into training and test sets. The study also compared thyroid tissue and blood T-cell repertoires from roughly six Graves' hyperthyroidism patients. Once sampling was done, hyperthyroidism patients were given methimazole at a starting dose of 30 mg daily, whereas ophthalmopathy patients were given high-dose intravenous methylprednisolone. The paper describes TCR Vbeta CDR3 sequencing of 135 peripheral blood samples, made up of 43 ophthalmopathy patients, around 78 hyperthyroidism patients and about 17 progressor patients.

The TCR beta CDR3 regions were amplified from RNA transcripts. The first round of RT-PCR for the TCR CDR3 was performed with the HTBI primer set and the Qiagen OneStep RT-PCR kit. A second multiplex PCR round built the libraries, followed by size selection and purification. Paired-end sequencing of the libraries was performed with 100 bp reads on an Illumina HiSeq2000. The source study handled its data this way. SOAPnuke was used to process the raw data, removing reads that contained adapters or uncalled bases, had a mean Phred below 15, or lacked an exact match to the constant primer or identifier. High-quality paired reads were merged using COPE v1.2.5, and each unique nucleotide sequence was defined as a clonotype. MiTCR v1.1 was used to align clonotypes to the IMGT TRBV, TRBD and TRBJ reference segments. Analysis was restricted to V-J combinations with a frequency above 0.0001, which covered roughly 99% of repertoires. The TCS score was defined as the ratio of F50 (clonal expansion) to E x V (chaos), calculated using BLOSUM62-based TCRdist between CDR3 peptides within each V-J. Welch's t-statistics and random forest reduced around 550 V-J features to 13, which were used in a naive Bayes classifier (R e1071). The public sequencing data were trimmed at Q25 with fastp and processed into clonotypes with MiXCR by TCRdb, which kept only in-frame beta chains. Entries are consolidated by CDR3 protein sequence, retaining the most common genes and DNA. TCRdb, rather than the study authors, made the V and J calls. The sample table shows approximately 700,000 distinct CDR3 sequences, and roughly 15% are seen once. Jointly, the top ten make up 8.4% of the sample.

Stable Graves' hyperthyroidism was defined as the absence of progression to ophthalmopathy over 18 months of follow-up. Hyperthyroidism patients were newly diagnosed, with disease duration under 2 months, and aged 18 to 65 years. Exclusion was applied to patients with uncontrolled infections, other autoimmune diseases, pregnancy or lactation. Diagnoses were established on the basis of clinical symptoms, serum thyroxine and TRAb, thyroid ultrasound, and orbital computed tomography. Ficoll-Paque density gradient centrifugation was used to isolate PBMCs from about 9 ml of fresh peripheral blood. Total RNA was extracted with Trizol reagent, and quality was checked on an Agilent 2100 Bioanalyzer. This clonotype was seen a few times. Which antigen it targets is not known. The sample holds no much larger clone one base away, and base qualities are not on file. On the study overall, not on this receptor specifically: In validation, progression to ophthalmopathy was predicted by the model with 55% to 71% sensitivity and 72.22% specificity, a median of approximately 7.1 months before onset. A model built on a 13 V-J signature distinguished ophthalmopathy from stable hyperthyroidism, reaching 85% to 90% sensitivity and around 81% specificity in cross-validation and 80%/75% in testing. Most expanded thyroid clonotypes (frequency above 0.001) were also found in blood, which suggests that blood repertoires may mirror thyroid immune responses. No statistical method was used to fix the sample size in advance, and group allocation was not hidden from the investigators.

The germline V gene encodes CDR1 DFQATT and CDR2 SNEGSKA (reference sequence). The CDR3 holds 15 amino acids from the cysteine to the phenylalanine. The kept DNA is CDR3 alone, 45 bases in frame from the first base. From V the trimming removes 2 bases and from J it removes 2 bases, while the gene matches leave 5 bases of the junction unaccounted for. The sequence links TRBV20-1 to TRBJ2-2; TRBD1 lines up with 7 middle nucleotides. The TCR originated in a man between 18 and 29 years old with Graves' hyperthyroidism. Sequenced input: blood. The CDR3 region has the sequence CSARTGTVNTGELFF. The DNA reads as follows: TGCAGTGCTAGAACCGGGACAGTTAACACCGGGGAGCTGTTTTTT.